A selection of T cell receptor beta chains follows, all from one sample in a study of cytomegalovirus exposure and HLA in healthy donors. Sequenced by immunoSEQ multiplex PCR; TCRdb stores in-frame clones only, minus some. The sample has some 75,000 clones, approximately 96% seen once. The sequenced material came from PBMCs. The receptors stem from a woman under 30 in good health and CMV-seronegative. Each CDR3 is given with its conserved first and last residue. Each record gives: clone size, J gene, D gene, V gene, CDR3 protein, CDR3 DNA. The D gene is left open where the match is weak. Not all rows give a size; the values are once, few, many and, for expanded clones, a class.

once,TRBJ2-3,TRBD1,TRBV28,CASSLGTGGTDTQYF,TGTGCCAGCAGTTTAGGGACAGGAGGCACAGATACGCAGTATTTT
-,TRBJ1-3,-,TRBV7-9,CASSPPGQSVGNTIYF,TGTGCCAGCAGCCCCCCTGGACAGTCAGTGGGAAACACCATATATTTT
-,TRBJ2-3,-,TRBV5-6,CASSLRGSTDTQYF,TGTGCCAGCAGCTTGAGGGGAAGCACAGATACGCAGTATTTT
-,TRBJ2-7,TRBD1,TRBV7-9,CASSLAGHRGEQYF,TGTGCCAGCAGCTTAGCGGGTCACAGGGGCGAGCAGTACTTC
-,TRBJ2-1,TRBD1,TRBV4-1,CASSPRDRAYNEQFF,TGCGCCAGCAGCCCCCGGGACAGGGCCTACAATGAGCAGTTCTTC
-,TRBJ1-2,-,TRBV28,CASSSGGVGYTF,TGTGCCAGCAGTTCCGGAGGAGTGGGCTACACCTTC
-,TRBJ1-2,-,TRBV28,CASSIPQGNYGYTF,TGTGCCAGCAGCATACCGCAGGGGAACTATGGCTACACCTTC
-,TRBJ2-7,TRBD1,TRBV27,CASSADRGPVYEQYF,TGTGCCAGCAGTGCGGACAGGGGGCCCGTTTACGAGCAGTACTTC
-,TRBJ2-2,TRBD2,TRBV19,CASSWGAGVPGELFF,TGTGCCAGTTCTTGGGGAGCGGGAGTTCCCGGGGAGCTGTTTTTT
once,TRBJ2-3,TRBD1,TRBV19,CASSIRDRSTDTQYF,TGTGCCAGTAGTATCCGGGACAGGTCCACAGATACGCAGTATTTT
-,TRBJ2-3,-,TRBV5-1,CASSFGTDTQYF,TGCGCCAGCAGCTTCGGCACAGATACGCAGTATTTT
-,TRBJ2-3,TRBD2,TRBV9,CASSPRLAGGLDTQYF,TGTGCCAGCAGCCCGAGACTAGCGGGAGGTTTAGATACGCAGTATTTT
-,TRBJ1-1,-,TRBV14,CASSPIGSQGWTEAFF,TGTGCCAGCAGCCCCATCGGTTCGCAGGGGTGGACTGAAGCTTTCTTT
-,TRBJ2-7,TRBD2,TRBV18,CASSPPGGSYEQYF,TGTGCCAGCTCACCCCCGGGAGGCTCCTACGAGCAGTACTTC
-,TRBJ2-1,TRBD2,TRBV6-5,CATTTSGTYNEQFF,TGTGCCACAACTACTAGCGGGACCTACAATGAGCAGTTCTTC
-,TRBJ1-3,-,TRBV6-5,CASSYWAGDGNTIYF,TGTGCCAGCAGTTACTGGGCAGGGGATGGAAACACCATATATTTT
-,TRBJ2-1,TRBD1,TRBV15,CATSIQSGTGSYNEQFF,TGTGCCACCAGCATACAATCCGGGACAGGGTCCTACAATGAGCAGTTCTTC
-,TRBJ1-6,-,TRBV5-1,CASSSDSDNSPLHF,TGCGCCAGCAGCTCGGACAGTGATAATTCACCCCTCCACTTT
-,TRBJ2-7,TRBD2,TRBV6-5,CASSYNREAIYEQYF,TGTGCCAGCAGTTACAATCGGGAGGCCATCTACGAGCAGTACTTC
-,TRBJ2-7,TRBD1,TRBV7-2,CASSTSGQYEQYF,TGTGCCAGCAGTACATCGGGACAGTACGAGCAGTACTTC
-,TRBJ1-1,-,TRBV7-9,CASSKARDKNTEAFF,TGTGCCAGCAGCAAAGCCCGGGACAAGAACACTGAAGCTTTCTTT
-,TRBJ2-5,TRBD1,TRBV5-1,CASRTGTVQETQYF,TGCGCCAGCAGAACCGGGACAGTCCAAGAGACCCAGTACTTC
-,TRBJ2-3,-,TRBV27,CASSPRGAGFTDTQYF,TGTGCCAGCAGTCCCCGTGGGGCGGGATTCACAGATACGCAGTATTTT
once,TRBJ2-6,-,TRBV28,CASRSSPGFSGANVLTF,TGTGCCAGCAGGTCCTCACCGGGGTTCTCTGGGGCCAACGTCCTGACTTTC
-,TRBJ2-6,-,TRBV21-1,CASSKRKGPLGGGANVLTF,TGTGCCAGCAGCAAAAGGAAAGGACCCCTAGGGGGTGGGGCCAACGTCCTGACTTTC
-,TRBJ2-7,TRBD2,TRBV6-1,CASSVPGLATYEQYF,TGTGCCAGCAGCGTACCGGGACTAGCAACCTACGAGCAGTACTTC
once,TRBJ2-3,TRBD2,TRBV10-1,CASSEWNAPGLAGGPSDTQYF,TGCGCCAGCAGTGAGTGGAACGCTCCGGGACTAGCGGGAGGGCCATCAGATACGCAGTATTTT
-,TRBJ2-1,TRBD2,TRBV7-8,CASSLLLAGWDEQFF,TGTGCCAGCAGCTTATTACTAGCGGGATGGGATGAGCAGTTCTTC
-,TRBJ2-7,TRBD2,TRBV5-1,CASSLVALAGDEQYF,TGCGCCAGCAGCTTGGTGGCACTAGCGGGAGACGAGCAGTACTTC
-,TRBJ2-3,TRBD2,TRBV19,CASSLTSPPLTDTQYF,TGTGCCAGTAGCCTGACTAGCCCACCACTCACAGATACGCAGTATTTT
-,TRBJ2-3,TRBD1,TRBV6-1,CASSSGQGPDTQYF,TGTGCCAGCAGCTCCGGACAGGGCCCAGATACGCAGTATTTT
-,TRBJ2-7,TRBD1,TRBV5-1,CASSSDRAGDEQYF,TGCGCCAGCAGCTCCGACAGGGCTGGCGACGAGCAGTACTTC
-,TRBJ1-2,-,TRBV18,CASSPLIEGYTF,TGTGCCAGCTCGCCTCTAATAGAGGGCTACACCTTC
-,TRBJ2-1,-,TRBV25-1,CASSGGSGTTPNNEQFF,TGTGCCAGCAGTGGGGGCTCCGGGACAACTCCCAACAATGAGCAGTTCTTC
-,TRBJ1-2,TRBD1,TRBV10-3,CAISEFSAIRTGDRYGYTF,TGTGCCATCAGTGAGTTCAGCGCTATCCGGACAGGGGACCGTTATGGCTACACCTTC